The T cell receptor beta chain described here comes from a study of early stage breast cancer tumors. Study summary: Of 15 to 20 invasive breast tumors, about a dozen were hormone receptor-positive, HER2-negative.

With respect to this clone: Antigen: not known.

Study-level findings and limits: Compared with adjacent normal breast tissue, tumors showed roughly 2.5-fold greater T cell density and higher clonality.

This CDR3 region has 11 residues. Per the germline V gene, CDR1 is MGHDK and CDR2 is SYGVNS. The V and J ends lost 1 base and 6 bases respectively, with 3 bases between them. Method: immunoSEQ multiplex PCR; TCRdb's copy keeps in-frame clones and lacks some. The table records about 72,000 clones, approximately 79% of them present only once. The sequence was collected from a person between 55 and 69 years old with breast cancer. The genes are TRBV25-1 and TRBJ1-1; D ambiguous. Sequenced sample: blood. The CDR3 DNA reads as TGTGCCAGCAGTGAATTCTCTGAAGCTTTCTTT. The encoded protein is CASSEFSEAFF.